This entry features one TCR beta chain sequence. Recovered status applied to Cohort 3 donors who had two consecutive negative PCRs. It also applied to those with clearance or with symptom resolution. The CDR3 contains 14 residues. Unmatched junction bases numbered 3, after V lost 2 bases and J lost 4 bases. The germline V gene encodes CDR1 LNHDA and CDR2 SQIVND (reference sequence). Repertoires were generated with immunoSEQ multiplex PCR, while TCRdb's copy carries only in-frame clones and drops some. Of 250,000 or so clones listed, about 86% are singletons. This specimen belongs to a study of blood T cell repertoires in COVID-19.

The clonotype was recovered from a man aged 50 to 59 who had recovered from COVID-19. Sequences were obtained from PBMCs or T cells enriched from blood (not recorded which). The chain is built from TRBV19 and TRBJ2-5; TRBD1 matches at 8 bases. The DNA for the CDR3 is TGTGCCAGTAGTATATTCGGGACAGGAGAGACCCAGTACTTC. Residues: CASSIFGTGETQYF.